This T cell receptor (beta chain) was recovered during a study of graft-versus-host responses after intestinal transplantation. This clone has a single count. Its cognate antigen is unknown. TCRdb's copy holds only in-frame clones and misses some; the assay was immunoSEQ multiplex PCR. The sample lists over 75,000 clones, roughly 90% seen once, with over 0.06% in the top ten. CDR3 length: 15 amino acids. CDR1 and CDR2 (germline): MDHEN, SYDVKM. V lost 4 bases to trimming and J lost 3 bases, with 15 bases between them. Sequenced here: unstimulated CD8+ T cells sorted from spleen or lymph node cells, sampled before transplant. V usage is TRBV28 and J usage is TRBJ1-2; D unresolved. The sequence was collected from a human donor who was the organ donor for an intestinal transplant. Written as DNA, the CDR3 is TGTGCCAGCAGTTCGCTCCTTGTGGGCTACTATGGCTACACCTTC. Protein: CASSSLLVGYYGYTF.